This T cell receptor (beta chain) was captured in a study of T-cell reconstitution after alpha-beta-depleted transplantation in children (dated by TCRdb to 2015 to 2016). Looking at the study overall: Using TCR repertoire profiling, the study followed T-cell immune reconstitution in a quantitative way in children after TCRalphabeta/CD19-depleted allogeneic hematopoietic cell transplantation.

Remarks on this clonotype: The antigen it recognizes is unknown. No base qualities exist here, and no much larger clone lies one base off it.

Between the V and J ends, shortened by 4 bases and 7 bases respectively, the junction contains 14 bases. The CDR3 numbers 13 residues from cysteine through phenylalanine. CDR3 DNA only is kept here, 39 bases in frame from base 1. The germline V gene provides CDR1 SGHDT and CDR2 YYEEEE. The method behind the library was PCR. The reads were generated on an Illumina HiSeq 2500. Molecular barcoding was employed in the preparation of TCR libraries, with unique molecular identifiers being used to normalize TCRbeta repertoire quantification. Clones were called with MiXCR by TCRdb after fastp trimmed the public reads at Q25, and only in-frame beta chains were retained. Rows with a matching CDR3 protein are joined into one entry that keeps the most common DNA and genes. The sample table records more than 450,000 distinct CDR3 sequences; around 18% of these occur just once. Of the sample, roughly 3.3% is held by the ten largest clones.

This sequence was found in a human donor who donated a stem cell graft to a child with acute lymphoblastic leukemia. The V and J genes are TRBV5-6 and TRBJ1-1; no D gene can be assigned with confidence. The source was PBMCs from the stem cell graft donor, collected from the stem cell graft. The CDR3 region reads CASSAGPGFEAFF. The DNA reads as follows: TGTGCCAGCAGCGCGGGTCCAGGATTTGAAGCTTTCTTT.